These T cell receptor beta chains were read from a single sample in a study of OX40 agonist ivuxolimab in advanced cancers. TCRdb's copy holds only in-frame clones and misses some; the assay was immunoSEQ multiplex PCR. The profile shows approximately 25,000 clones, roughly 79% of them singletons. The sample in question was CD4+ or CD8+ T cells sorted from blood, obtained in a trial of the OX40 agonist ivuxolimab. The receptors were gathered from an adult with an advanced solid tumor such as melanoma, head and neck, liver or kidney cancer. Both conserved end residues are part of each CDR3. A D gene is named only where the DNA matches it firmly.

cdr3_aa d_call j_call v_call
CASSLGYRGEETQYF TRBD1 TRBJ2-5 TRBV5-6
CASSLSISGLVAFF - TRBJ1-1 TRBV27
CASSPPSGGPYTQYF TRBD2 TRBJ2-3 TRBV14
CASSTGGDTDTQYF - TRBJ2-3 TRBV4-1
CASSPPGNPSTDTQYF - TRBJ2-3 TRBV18
CASSYGGALNTEAFF - TRBJ1-1 TRBV6-5
CASSLEGQGAGETQYF TRBD1 TRBJ2-5 TRBV5-6
CASSDRSGVEAFF - TRBJ1-1 TRBV5-1
CASSLVSEGLNEQFF - TRBJ2-1 TRBV5-1
CASSLDASNEQFF - TRBJ2-1 TRBV5-1
CASRNRGMNTEAFF TRBD1 TRBJ1-1 TRBV6-9
CSALYRFGAEAFF - TRBJ1-1 TRBV29-1